This entry is about one T cell receptor (beta chain). Its antigen has not been determined. No base quality values were provided; no much bigger clone lies one nucleotide off. The collaborating institutions used their own protocols to collect whole blood in K2EDTA tubes. For TCRbeta analysis, collaborators shipped samples in one of three forms: frozen whole blood, isolated PBMCs, or DNA extracted from either of those sample types. This sample is part of a study of blood T cell repertoires in COVID-19 (dated by TCRdb to the early 2020s). Concerning the study at large: The collaborator samples originated in the United States, Italy and Spain and spanned the acute and convalescent phases of COVID-19. HLA class I and class II types, where available, came from metadata supplied by the sample provider rather than from assay-based typing. The repertoires were made available in a free public database intended to serve as a resource for research on the immune response to SARS-CoV-2. Deeply sampled blood TCRbeta repertoires from subjects exposed to, actively infected with, or recovered from COVID-19 were included in the dataset. The prospective study material was composed of cDNA or gDNA derived from T cells, B-cell-depleted T cells, or PBMCs. The samples were drawn from the first 160 participants of the ongoing ImmuneRACE study and from 1,200 or so subjects provided by 6 global collaborators. A de-identified subject ID, COVID-19 status, age in years and sex were almost always included in the sample metadata. Points the paper makes about the study in general: Clinical and demographic metadata were provided uncurated, with the amount varying by source and participant.

TCRbeta CDR3 regions were amplified from genomic DNA using the immunoSEQ Assay, a bias-controlled multiplex PCR. Per the original workflow: Nucleated cell counts per sample were estimated from amplification of reference gene primers within the assay. To quantify the absolute abundance of each unique TCRbeta CDR3 rearrangement, sequence reads were collapsed and filtered. For each sample, productive Simpson clonality was calculated as the square root of Simpson's diversity index over productive rearrangements. What TCRdb holds here is the immuneACCESS table cut down to in-frame rearrangements. Part of the clones is not present; checked against another copy, under half of the missing clones reflect an unresolved V gene, and the others are unexplained. V and J calls and clone size are given by that table; D and trimming were obtained from the DNA. Counted in this sample were 80,000 to 95,000 clones; approximately 91% of them appeared once. Together, the top ten hold about 7.3% of the sample.

Trimming accounts for 0 bases at V and 3 bases at J, while the number of junction bases matched to no gene is 8. Reading the germline V gene gives CDR1 SGHTA and CDR2 FQGNSA. From cysteine to phenylalanine, the CDR3 is 16 amino acids long. Only CDR3 DNA is held: 48 bases, read in frame from base 1. This sequence uses TRBV7-2 and TRBJ2-7, with TRBD1 matching 7 junction bases. Material: peripheral blood. The source is a man aged 65 to 79 with acute or convalescent COVID-19. The DNA sequence follows: TGTGCCAGCAGCTTAGCGTTAACAGGGGAAATCTACGAGCAGTACTTC. Translated, it reads CASSLALTGEIYEQYF.